This TCR beta chain was recorded in a study of T cell responses to AZD1222 COVID-19 vaccine. Overall study results and limits: Only a handful of AZD1222 recipients, six or seven in all, had baseline seropositivity. Females outnumbered males among donors, who were mostly white British; clonal diversity was possibly underestimated. The peak T cell response came first, and repertoires were sampled only after it.

Profiling relied on immunoSEQ multiplex PCR, and the TCRdb table lists in-frame clones only, not all of them. The sample has over 150,000 clones, approximately 90% seen once. Both about-4-week and about-12-week second-dose recipients were combined. Remarks on this clone: Its specificity is unknown.

Germline values: CDR1 LNHNV, CDR2 YYDKDF (reference sequence). The CDR3 extends over 13 amino acids. V shed 3 bases and J shed 8 bases, with 13 bases lying between them. The material was peripheral blood, obtained 28 days after the second AZD1222 dose. This receptor was identified in an adult who received the AZD1222 COVID-19 vaccine. The V gene is TRBV15, the J gene TRBJ1-2; D gene unclear. CDR3 sequence (DNA): TGTGCCACCAGCAGGGCGTTAGATGTCGGCTACACCTTC. It codes for CATSRALDVGYTF.